This record concerns one T cell receptor beta chain sequence. Original methodology: Scientists estimated how many nucleated cells there were by amplifying reference gene primers. The assay was immunoSEQ multiplex PCR, and TCRdb's table has in-frame clones only and misses some. V, J and clone size are taken as reported in that table, and D and trimming were inferred from the DNA itself. In the table there are about 97,000 clones, about 72% of which are singletons. This entry is derived from a study of blood T cell repertoires in COVID-19. The overall study: Samples came from the United States, Italy and Spain, spanning acute and convalescent COVID-19. Nucleic acid was either cDNA or gDNA, and it came from T cells, B-cell-depleted T cells, or PBMCs.

The source material was peripheral blood. This receptor was taken from a man aged 55 to 70 with active or convalescent COVID-19.

The CDR3 region has the DNA TGCGCCAGCAGCCAAGGCGCGGGAGGCTATGGCTACACCTTC. Translating it yields CASSQGAGGYGYTF. J is TRBJ1-2 and V is TRBV4-3, with D unresolved. Germline V gene data show CDR1 as LGHNA and CDR2 as YSLEER. Trimming removed 1 base from V and 4 bases from J, with 10 bases in between. CDR3 length equals 14 residues.